This T cell receptor (beta chain) comes out of a study of identical twins (dated by TCRdb to the mid-2010s). With respect to the entire study: To test whether fetal clonotypes persist, this study deep-sequenced TCR alpha and beta repertoires from monozygotic twins, from unrelated adults of various ages, and from cord blood. To rule out contamination, replicate twin experiments were performed at different times with different library preparation protocols.

Every donor in the study was a healthy Caucasian. The twin cohort consisted of three pairs of female monozygotic twins, all aged about 18 to 29 years. Positive isolation kits from Invitrogen were used to isolate the CD4+ and CD8+ T cell populations. This clonotype was seen more than once but under ten times. Its antigen is not yet known. Base qualities are not at hand, and no much larger clone is one base apart. Library prep was done by 5' RACE. The instrument given in TCRdb is Illumina HiSeq 2000. A universal primer binding site was added through template switching, and the final cDNA carried a unique molecular identifier so that TCR cDNA molecules could be counted accurately. First-strand cDNA for TCR alpha and beta chains was synthesized from specific primers in the conserved constant-segment region. To control for contamination, every cDNA library was double barcoded, receiving both a SMART-Mk sample barcode and Illumina barcodes. Two successive PCR steps introduced TruSeq adapter sequences along with Illumina sample barcodes. The Illumina HiSeq platform was used with custom primers to sequence TCR alpha and beta cDNA libraries. In the original analysis: Unique molecular identifiers were extracted from raw reads with MiGEC, and CDR3 positions were determined with MiXCR. For each individual, recombination models were inferred using an EM algorithm with the repgenHMM and IGoR tools. Shared clonotypes were analyzed with the tcR package in R, and sharing was normalized by the product of cloneset sizes. To study raw recombination without the effects of thymic and clonal selection, out-of-frame nonproductive sequences were analyzed. In-frame beta chains were kept once TCRdb had trimmed the public reads at Q25 with fastp and called clones with MiXCR. Identical CDR3 proteins give one entry, which carries the most common genes and DNA. TCRdb assigned the V and J calls; the authors' analysis was not used. Recorded for this sample are approximately 350,000 distinct CDR3 sequences; around 12% of them occurred a single time. The top ten clones comprise roughly 7% of the sample.

Here is what the overall study found, with its caveats: Abundant cord blood beta clonotypes had fewer insertions, young adult naive repertoires showed a similar but weaker trend, and memory repertoires showed no such trend. Invariant T cells such as MAIT and iNKT could partly confound zero-insertion analyses, although diverse VJ usage argued against such confounding for most clonotypes. In beta out-of-frame sequences, excess twin sharing was weaker, because having fewer shared sequences lowered the signal-to-noise ratio. Conclusions relied on cross-sectional statistical analysis, since the same donors could not be followed over many years. Out-of-frame TCR alpha sharing in monozygotic twins was systematically underestimated by recombination models, whereas sharing between unrelated individuals was in agreement with the recombination models. Compared with coincidental sharing between unrelated individuals, an excess of low generation-probability sequences was observed among out-of-frame TCR alpha sequences shared between twins.

These same data were also listed under a study on yellow fever vaccine responses in identical twins. The second study also describes: According to the authors, the vaccine-induced T cell response in identical twins seemed to be partly convergent and partly specific to each individual. The study precisely tracked vaccine-responding T cell clones in identical twins.

The specimen was CD8+ T cells sorted from blood. The TCR comes from a woman aged 18-30 years in good health.

CDR3 reads: CASSSGQGPYNEQFF. The DNA sequence is as follows: TGTGCCAGCAGCTCAGGACAGGGACCCTACAATGAGCAGTTCTTC. Recombination joined TRBV7-9 with TRBJ2-1, with 8 bases matching TRBD1. At the junction V is shortened by 4 bases and J by 2 bases; bases outside the gene matches: 4. CDR1 and CDR2 are read off the germline V gene (reference sequence) as SEHNR and FQNEAQ. Taken from cysteine to phenylalanine, the CDR3 has 15 residues. Only the CDR3 portion is preserved as DNA: 45 bases, with reading frame beginning at the first base.